This T cell receptor (beta chain) was captured by sequencing in a study of blood T cell repertoires in COVID-19. The CDR3 is made up of 15 amino acids. Germline values: CDR1 SGDLS, CDR2 YYNGEE. The junction had 4 bases not matched to a gene; V was cut back by 3 bases and J by 3 bases. Assay: immunoSEQ multiplex PCR; the TCRdb copy retains only in-frame clones and omits some. The sample has some 150,000 clones; approximately 90% are singletons. The receptor was isolated from a woman between 25 and 40 years old with acute COVID-19. The chain carries TRBV9 and TRBJ2-7; 12 bases fit TRBD2. The sequencing input was PBMCs or T cells enriched from blood (not recorded which). The CDR3 nucleotides read TGTGCCAGCAGCGCCTGGACTAGCGGGAACTACGAGCAGTACTTC. Residues: CASSAWTSGNYEQYF.